Each of the 30 T cell receptor beta chains below was sequenced from the same sample in a study of T cell changes during pregnancy in multiple sclerosis. Produced via immunoSEQ multiplex PCR; TCRdb's table is partial and in-frame only. The table lists 65,000 to 90,000 clones, just under 95% of them singletons. The specimen was peripheral blood, collected in the second trimester of pregnancy. The source of these receptors is a female donor with multiple sclerosis, enrolled in a pregnancy study.

This clone was recorded once. The rearrangement joins TRBV15 to TRBJ2-1; the D gene is possibly TRBD2 (5 bases). With 5 bases removed from V and 9 bases from J, the gap between germline ends came to 14 bases. CDR3 length equals 13 residues. Germline V gene sequence: CDR1 LNHNV, CDR2 YYDKDF (reference sequence). CDR3 loop: CATSGPGISEQFF. CDR3 DNA: TGTGCCACCAGCGGGCCCGGGATTAGTGAGCAGTTCTTC.

The CDR3 DNA follows: TGTGCCACAATAAGGACACAGAACACTGAAGCTTTCTTT. Amino acids: CATIRTQNTEAFF. The chain has TRBV28 and TRBJ1-1, with a tentative D call TRBD1 (5 bases). The V and J ends lost 10 bases and 1 base respectively, with 13 bases between them. CDR1 and CDR2 from the germline V gene are MDHEN and SYDVKM. CDR3 length: 13 residues.

J is TRBJ2-7 and V is TRBV6-5; TRBD1 agrees at 8 bases. The CDR3 loop spans 16 amino acids. V dropped 0 bases and J dropped 0; count of bases not matched to a gene: 4. The germline V gene has CDR1 MNHEY and CDR2 SVGAGI. CDR3 coding DNA: TGTGCCAGCAGTTACTCGGGGGGACAGGACTCCTACGAGCAGTACTTC. Protein sequence: CASSYSGGQDSYEQYF.

The V call is TRBV29-1, the J call TRBJ1-2, with D perhaps TRBD1 (5 bases). Trimming took 5 bases from V and 4 from J, leaving 11 bases between them. This CDR3 spans 12 amino acids. Germline V gene sequence: CDR1 SQVTM, CDR2 ANQGSEA. In DNA, the CDR3 is TGCAGCGTTCCGGGAGGGGTCTATGGCTACACCTTC. Encoded protein: CSVPGGVYGYTF.

The CDR3: CASSQQGGNTEAFF. The CDR3 bases are TGTGCCAGCTCACAACAGGGGGGGAACACTGAAGCTTTCTTT. This chain connects TRBV18 to TRBJ1-1; 8 nucleotides align to TRBD1. Germline assignment: CDR1 KGHSH and CDR2 LQKENI. Trimming took 4 bases from V and 1 from J; bases not matched to a gene: 2. The CDR3 sequence is 14 residues long.

The V and J genes are TRBV27 and TRBJ2-4; D possibly corresponds to TRBD2 (5 bases). Trimming took off 3 bases at V and 4 bases at J, with 13 bases between the two ends. Germline CDR1 is MNHEY and CDR2 is SMNVEV (reference sequence). The CDR3 is 15 amino acids. CDR3 in amino acids: CASSFGGGGKNIQYF. The CDR3 DNA sequence: TGTGCCAGCAGTTTTGGAGGAGGCGGAAAAAACATTCAGTACTTC.

The V call is TRBV5-4, the J call TRBJ2-5, with a weak D call TRBD1 (6 bases). The length of the CDR3 is 17 residues. Per the germline V gene, CDR1 is SGHNT and CDR2 is YYREEE (reference sequence). V was shortened by 3 bases and J by 5 bases, with 23 bases between the two germline ends. This CDR3 reads CASSSAGGWGRQETQYF. In DNA form, the CDR3 reads TGTGCCAGCAGCTCCGCCGGAGGTTGGGGGCGCCAGGAGACCCAGTACTTC.

This clone was seen once. The chain couples TRBV9 to TRBJ1-2; no clear D. CDR1 SGDLS and CDR2 YYNGEE come from the germline V gene. There are 15 residues in the CDR3. Trimming shortened V by 0 bases and J by 2 bases, and 11 bases separated the two germline ends. The chain's CDR3 is CASSVGARQNYGYTF. The CDR3 bases are TGTGCCAGCAGCGTAGGTGCCAGGCAGAACTATGGCTACACCTTC.

This rearrangement joins TRBV28 to TRBJ1-6, with D unresolved. Germline lookup yields CDR1 MDHEN and CDR2 SYDVKM. V was cut by 6 bases and J by 7 bases, with 13 bases left in between. This CDR3 contains 14 residues. Here the CDR3 DNA reads TGTGCCAGCAGGGAGGGTTATAGAAATTCACCCCTCCACTTT. Translation: CASREGYRNSPLHF.

The chain uses TRBV9 and TRBJ1-1, with 10 positions matching TRBD1. V was clipped by 1 base and J by 3 bases; unmatched bases: 9. Germline CDR1 reads SGDLS; CDR2 reads YYNGEE. The CDR3 sequence is 17 residues long. The CDR3 protein is CASSVWDRGIGDTEAFF. The CDR3 nucleotides are TGTGCCAGCAGCGTATGGGACAGGGGAATTGGGGACACTGAAGCTTTCTTT. Based on the CDR3 plus reference TRBV9 and TRBJ1-1, the full variable domain is DSGVTQTPKHLITATGQRVTLRCSPRSGDLSVYWYQQSLDQGLQFLIQYYNGEERAKGNILERFSAQQFPDLHSELNLSSLELGDSALYFCASSVWDRGIGDTEAFFGQGTRLTVV.

J is TRBJ2-1 and V is TRBV7-2; D is perhaps TRBD1 (6 bases). CDR1 and CDR2 (germline): SGHTA, FQGNSA. The V gene lost 5 bases and the J gene lost 8 bases, with 10 bases spanning the gap. The CDR3 loop spans 12 amino acids. The DNA for the CDR3 is TGTGCCAGCAGCATACAGGGCTATGAGCAGTTCTTC. It yields the protein CASSIQGYEQFF.

This clone was found a few times. This chain connects TRBV29-1 to TRBJ1-1; D unclear. This CDR3 is built from 12 residues. CDR1 is SQVTM, CDR2 ANQGSEA, per germline. The V and J ends lost 4 bases and 3 bases respectively, with 9 bases between them. CDR3 nucleotides: TGCAGCGTTGGAACCCGGGACACTGAAGCTTTCTTT. Protein product: CSVGTRDTEAFF.

The genes are TRBV5-1 and TRBJ1-2; 8 nucleotides agree with TRBD1. Germline trimming cut 0 bases from V and 6 bases from J; bases unmatched to any gene: 4. The CDR3 runs to 14 residues. CDR1 and CDR2 from the germline V gene are SGHRS and YFSETQ. The CDR3 coding sequence is TGCGCCAGCAGCTTGGTACAGGGGGGTCATGGCTACACCTTC. This sequence encodes CASSLVQGGHGYTF.

This chain joins TRBV4-3 and TRBJ1-5; a possible D gene is TRBD1 (6 bases). CDR1 is LGHNA, CDR2 YSLEER, per germline. The V gene lost 1 base and the J gene lost 3 bases, with 10 bases spanning the gap. The CDR3 covers 15 residues. Here the CDR3 reads CASSQGQGFNQPQHF. As DNA, the CDR3 is TGCGCCAGCAGCCAAGGGCAGGGGTTCAATCAGCCCCAGCATTTT.

This clone came up once. The chain couples TRBV19 to TRBJ2-5, with D possibly being TRBD2 (5 bases). From germline, CDR1 is LNHDA and CDR2 SQIVND (reference sequence). V was pared by 5 bases and J by 2 bases, with 12 bases between. The length of the CDR3 is 14 residues. The CDR3 bases are TGTGCCAGTAGTTCTAAAGGACTTCAAGAGACCCAGTACTTC. Translating gives CASSSKGLQETQYF.

The chain is built from TRBV27 and TRBJ1-2; 8 bases map to TRBD1. Per germline, CDR1 MNHEY and CDR2 SMNVEV (reference sequence). The CDR3 loop spans 15 amino acids. V shed 5 bases, J shed 5 bases, and the junction held 10 bases outside the gene matches. For the CDR3, the DNA is TGTGCCAGCAGTGACCGGACAGGGACCGTTTATGGCTACACCTTC. This gives the protein CASSDRTGTVYGYTF.

V and J are TRBV7-9 and TRBJ1-4; 10 nucleotides line up with TRBD1. The CDR3 has 15 amino acids. Trimming took 2 bases from V and 6 from J; bases not matched to a gene: 3. The germline gives CDR1 SEHNR, CDR2 FQNEAQ (reference sequence). CDR3 loop: CASSLWTGGHEKLFF. Written as DNA, the CDR3 is TGTGCCAGCAGCTTATGGACAGGGGGTCATGAAAAACTGTTTTTT. Full variable domain (remainder filled in from reference TRBV7-9 and TRBJ1-4): DTGVSQNPRHKITKRGQNVTFRCDPISEHNRLYWYRQTLGQGPEFLTYFQNEAQLEKSRLLSDRFSAERPKGSFSTLEIQRTEQGDSAMYLCASSLWTGGHEKLFFGSGTQLSVL.

The chain joins TRBV5-5 to TRBJ1-5; 7 nucleotides agree with TRBD1. The CDR3 is 15 amino acids. V lost 4 bases and J lost 5; bases outside the gene matches: 9. CDR1 is SGHKS and CDR2 is YYEKEE in the germline V gene (reference sequence). The CDR3 sequence: CASSHRTGMDQPQHF. The CDR3 coding sequence is TGTGCCAGCAGCCACCGGACAGGTATGGATCAGCCCCAGCATTTT.

The chain links TRBV6-1 to TRBJ1-3; 9 nucleotides line up with TRBD1. The CDR3 loop spans 15 amino acids. V trimming: 10 bases; J trimming: 0 bases; junction bases outside the gene matches: 7. Germline V gene lookup returns CDR1 MNHNS and CDR2 SASEGT. The CDR3: CATRDRATSGNTIYF. The CDR3 DNA is TGTGCCACCAGGGACAGGGCAACCTCTGGAAACACCATATATTTT.

The gene calls are TRBV25-1 and TRBJ2-5; 14 nucleotides agree with TRBD2. The CDR3 consists of 15 residues. In germline, CDR1 is MGHDK, CDR2 SYGVNS. Germline trimming cut 6 bases from V and 5 bases from J; bases unmatched to any gene: 5. For the CDR3, the DNA is TGTGCCAGCAGGACTAGCGGGGGGGCCGGTGAGACCCAGTACTTC. This sequence encodes CASRTSGGAGETQYF.

V and J are TRBV7-8 and TRBJ2-7; 9 bases match TRBD2. Per germline, CDR1 SGHVS and CDR2 FQNEAQ. This CDR3 spans 16 amino acids. V was pared by 1 base and J by 2 bases, with 6 bases of the junction left unmatched. CDR3 region: CASSLGGGGRAYEQYF. CDR3 coding DNA: TGTGCCAGCAGCTTAGGGGGGGGCGGGAGGGCCTACGAGCAGTACTTC. Full variable domain (rest looked up from reference TRBV7-8 and TRBJ2-7): GAGVSQSPRYKVAKRGQDVALRCDPISGHVSLFWYQQALGQGPEFLTYFQNEAQLDKSGLPSDRFFAERPEGSVSTLKIQRTQQEDSAVYLCASSLGGGGRAYEQYFGPGTRLTVT.

The CDR3 coding sequence is TGTGCCAGTAGTGGACAGGGGGATGTGGAGACCCAGTACTTC. Translating it yields CASSGQGDVETQYF. V usage is TRBV19 and J usage is TRBJ2-5; 10 bases agree with TRBD1. CDR1 and CDR2 from the germline V gene are LNHDA and SQIVND (reference sequence). Trimming took 5 bases from V and 5 from J; bases not matched to a gene: 5. This CDR3 has 14 amino acids.

The gene calls are TRBV9 and TRBJ1-6; D gene uncertain. Deletions cut 0 bases from V and 11 bases from J, with 9 bases between. Germline assignment: CDR1 SGDLS and CDR2 YYNGEE. The CDR3 is made up of 13 amino acids. CDR3: CASSVAGAAPLHF. The CDR3 DNA sequence: TGTGCCAGCAGCGTAGCTGGAGCGGCACCCCTCCACTTT.

V is TRBV19 and J is TRBJ1-1, with D perhaps TRBD1 (5 bases). The CDR3 extends over 12 amino acids. Per the germline V gene, CDR1 is LNHDA and CDR2 is SQIVND (reference sequence). Deletions cut 6 bases from V and 5 bases from J, with 10 bases between. CDR3 DNA: TGTGCCAGTAGCCAAAGGGGAACTGAAGCTTTCTTT. Its protein is CASSQRGTEAFF.

The J gene is TRBJ2-1, the V gene TRBV30, with D perhaps TRBD2 (7 bases). Per the germline V gene, CDR1 is GTSNPN and CDR2 is SVGIG (reference sequence). This CDR3 spans 16 amino acids. V shed 3 bases and J shed 7 bases, with 22 bases lying between them. Written as DNA, the CDR3 is TGTGCCTGGAGCGTCCGGGGGGCAGGAATACGGAATGAGCAGTTCTTC. Protein product: CAWSVRGAGIRNEQFF.

The rearrangement links TRBV7-9 to TRBJ1-1; weak D call: TRBD1 (6 bases). The CDR3 contains 16 residues. CDR1 is SEHNR and CDR2 is FQNEAQ in the germline V gene (reference sequence). V lost 5 bases and J lost 0, with 16 bases in between. This chain's CDR3 is CASSKKGGDMNTEAFF. DNA for the CDR3: TGTGCCAGCAGCAAGAAGGGGGGGGACATGAACACTGAAGCTTTCTTT.

This rearrangement joins TRBV18 to TRBJ2-7; 10 positions match TRBD1. This CDR3 has 14 residues. CDR1 is KGHSH and CDR2 is LQKENI in the germline V gene. V lost 3 bases, J lost 4 bases, and 3 bases stayed unmatched. This chain's CDR3 is CASSPGTGDYEQYF. CDR3 coding DNA: TGTGCCAGCTCACCCGGGACAGGGGATTACGAGCAGTACTTC.

The rearrangement joins TRBV14 to TRBJ1-2, with TRBD1 as a possible D gene (6 bases). Germline CDR1 is SGHDN and CDR2 is FVKESK. This CDR3 region has 15 residues. The germline V and J ends were trimmed by 11 bases and 12 bases, with 31 bases remaining between them. The CDR3, as DNA: TGTGCCCGAGAGAACAGCGGGACACTGGAGCTGGAGCACACCTTC. Protein product: CARENSGTLELEHTF.

The genes are TRBV30 and TRBJ2-1; 7 positions agree with TRBD1. CDR3 length equals 12 residues. V lost 1 base, J lost 8 bases, and 2 bases stayed unmatched. Per the germline V gene, CDR1 is GTSNPN and CDR2 is SVGIG (reference sequence). This chain's CDR3 is CAWSGTGDEQFF. CDR3 coding DNA: TGTGCCTGGAGTGGGACAGGAGATGAGCAGTTCTTC. Full variable domain (missing parts from reference TRBV30 and TRBJ2-1): SQTIHQWPATLVQPVGSPLSLECTVEGTSNPNLYWYRQAAGRGLQLLFYSVGIGQISSEVPQNLSASRPQDRQFILSSKKLLLSDSGFYLCAWSGTGDEQFFGPGTRLTVL.

The chain employs TRBV27 and TRBJ2-3; 7 nucleotides agree with TRBD2. The junction had 9 bases not matched to a gene; V was cut back by 6 bases and J by 0 bases. Per the germline V gene, CDR1 is MNHEY and CDR2 is SMNVEV (reference sequence). This CDR3 contains 16 residues. The CDR3 region is CASRLGFSGSTDTQYF. The CDR3 nucleotides read TGTGCCAGCAGATTAGGGTTTAGCGGGAGCACAGATACGCAGTATTTT.